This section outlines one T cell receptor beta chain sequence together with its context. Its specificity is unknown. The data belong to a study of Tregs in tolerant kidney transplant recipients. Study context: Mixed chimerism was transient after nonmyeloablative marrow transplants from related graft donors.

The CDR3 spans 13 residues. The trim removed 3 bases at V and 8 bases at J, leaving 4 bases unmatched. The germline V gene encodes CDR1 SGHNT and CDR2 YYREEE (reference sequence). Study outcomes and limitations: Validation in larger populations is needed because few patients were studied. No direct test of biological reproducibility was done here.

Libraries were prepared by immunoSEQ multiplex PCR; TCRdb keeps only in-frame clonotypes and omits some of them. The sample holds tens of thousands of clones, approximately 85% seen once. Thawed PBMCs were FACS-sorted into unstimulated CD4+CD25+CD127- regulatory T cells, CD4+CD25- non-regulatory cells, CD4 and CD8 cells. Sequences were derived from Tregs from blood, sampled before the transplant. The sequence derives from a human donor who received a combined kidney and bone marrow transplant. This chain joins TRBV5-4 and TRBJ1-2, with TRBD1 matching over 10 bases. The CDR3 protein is CASSSTGGRGYTF. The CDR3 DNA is TGTGCCAGCAGCTCGACAGGGGGCAGGGGCTACACCTTC.